This TCR beta chain originates from a study of human T cells and chemical hapten exposure (dated by TCRdb to about 2021). Study-wide context: For sensitization, 2% DPC in acetone was applied to a roughly 2 cm by roughly 2 cm area of upper inner arm skin. Weekly therapeutic DPC doses were additionally applied to the scalp of patients throughout the approximately 23-week study period. In alopecia patients, the study followed how the peripheral blood TCR repertoire changed in vivo over primary and secondary sensitization to diphenylcyclopropenone (DPC), a hapten. Alopecia areata with under or over 50% scalp involvement, alopecia totalis and alopecia universalis were represented in the patient cohort, which was mostly female. Blood for TCR sequencing was provided by twenty-nine alopecia patients at one to four time points (pre-sensitization, 2, 6 and 24 weeks). Blood samples were taken from patients before sensitization (week 0) and at 2, 6 and about 24 weeks after DPC sensitization. Patch testing was performed on the upper back with Finn chambers containing 0.01% DPC, and the patch tests were scored after 6 days according to International Contact Dermatitis Research Group standards. Libraries were combined into a pool for sequencing, and differences in TCR yield between samples came mainly from small differences in library volumes within the pool.

Trimming takes 1 base from V and 9 bases from J, and the germline ends sit 9 bases apart. The CDR3 sequence holds 12 residues, the cysteine and phenylalanine included. Only the CDR3 DNA is retained, 36 bases long and in frame from the first base. What the authors observed across the whole study: Repeated subsampling changed both the strength of the expansion versus patch-test correlation and the threshold at which that correlation became significant. Because all patients had alopecia, a presumed autoimmune disease, the immune response of the patients might differ from that of healthy individuals. The number of PT1 expanded TCRs positively correlated with patch test score, significant at thresholds 8, 16 and 32 but not 4. The number of TCRs above 1 in 1000 frequency did not change with DPC sensitization; there was no evidence of global repertoire structure alterations. Compared with pre-sensitization or healthy control sets, expanded TCRs formed significantly more large CDR3 similarity clusters, which is consistent with antigen-driven responses.

Per the publication, the time point label means: pre-sensitization, week 0. Explained via the paper, the treatment or condition label denotes: therapeutic diphenylcyclopropenone sensitization with weekly scalp DPC. At each patch-test visit, blood was drawn before the patch test was applied. To be eligible, patients had to be aged 18 to 70, diagnosed with alopecia and judged suitable for DPC therapy, while pregnant patients were excluded. Total RNA was isolated from unfractionated whole blood collected in Tempus Blood RNA tubes. To prepare the library, RACE was applied. The data were produced on a NextSeq 500. Library preparation attached unique molecular identifiers to individual cDNA molecules for quantitative, reproducible TCR counting. Each blood RNA sample was used to sequence both TCR alpha and TCR beta chains. As for the authors' bioinformatics: Samples had a median of roughly 87,000 TCRs, with a range from roughly 23,224 to 750,000. The Decombinator software suite was used to annotate the V, J and CDR3 of the TCR reads. For PS versus PT1 abundance plots, all samples were subsampled to the same number of TCRs (28,000). TCRs were defined as expanded if absent before sensitization and observed at least eight times at the 2-week time point. TCRdb trimmed public reads at Q25 via fastp, called clones via MiXCR and kept in-frame beta chains. Each CDR3 protein appears once, grouped with its most common genes and DNA. These V and J calls derive from TCRdb rather than the authors' analysis. Here the sample has about 380,000 distinct CDR3 sequences; roughly 4.6% occur a single time. The ten largest clones take up just over 2.5% of the sample.

This clonotype was observed many times. Its specific antigen is unknown. The record has no base qualities; no much larger clone is one base away. Specimen: whole blood, collected in connection with sensitization to the hapten diphenylcyclopropenone (DPC). The chain links TRBV12-3 or TRBV12-4 with TRBJ1-2, with the D gene not clear enough to name. This clonotype was sampled from a woman between 45 and 65 years old with alopecia areata. Some clones in this sample may be carry-over from other donors' samples. The encoded CDR3 is CASSLGVASYTF. In nucleotide form, the sequence is TGTGCCAGCAGTTTAGGGGTGGCGAGCTACACCTTC.